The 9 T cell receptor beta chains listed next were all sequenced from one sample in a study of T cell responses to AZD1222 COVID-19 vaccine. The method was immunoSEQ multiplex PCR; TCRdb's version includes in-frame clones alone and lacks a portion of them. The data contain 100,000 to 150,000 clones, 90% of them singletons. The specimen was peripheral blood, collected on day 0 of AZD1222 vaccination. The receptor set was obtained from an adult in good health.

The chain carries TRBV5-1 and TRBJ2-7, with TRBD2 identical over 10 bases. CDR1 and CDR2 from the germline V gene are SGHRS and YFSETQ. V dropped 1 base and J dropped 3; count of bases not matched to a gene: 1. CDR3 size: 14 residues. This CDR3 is CASSLTSGIYEQYF. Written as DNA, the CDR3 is TGCGCCAGCAGCTTGACTAGCGGGATCTACGAGCAGTACTTC. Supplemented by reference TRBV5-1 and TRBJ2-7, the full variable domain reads KAGVTQTPRYLIKTRGQQVTLSCSPISGHRSVSWYQQTPGQGLQFLFEYFSETQRNKGNFPGRFSGRQFSNSRSEMNVSTLELGDSALYLCASSLTSGIYEQYFGPGTRLTVT.

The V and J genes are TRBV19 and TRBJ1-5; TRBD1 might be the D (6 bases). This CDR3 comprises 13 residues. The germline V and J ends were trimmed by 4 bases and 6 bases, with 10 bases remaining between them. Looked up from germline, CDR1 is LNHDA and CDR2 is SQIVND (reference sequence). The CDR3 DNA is TGTGCCAGTAGTAAAACAGGGCGTCAGCCCCAGCATTTT. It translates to CASSKTGRQPQHF.

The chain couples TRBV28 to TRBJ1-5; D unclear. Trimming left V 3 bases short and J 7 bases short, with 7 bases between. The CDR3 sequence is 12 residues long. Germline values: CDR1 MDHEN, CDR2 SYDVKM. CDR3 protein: CASSLDAQPQHF. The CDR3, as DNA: TGTGCCAGCAGTTTGGATGCCCAGCCCCAGCATTTT.

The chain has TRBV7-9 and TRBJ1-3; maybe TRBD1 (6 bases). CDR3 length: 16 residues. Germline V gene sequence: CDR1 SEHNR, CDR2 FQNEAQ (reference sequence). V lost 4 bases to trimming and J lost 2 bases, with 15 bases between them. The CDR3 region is CASSSVTQGPGNTIYF. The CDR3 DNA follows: TGTGCCAGCAGCTCGGTGACACAGGGTCCTGGAAACACCATATATTTT.

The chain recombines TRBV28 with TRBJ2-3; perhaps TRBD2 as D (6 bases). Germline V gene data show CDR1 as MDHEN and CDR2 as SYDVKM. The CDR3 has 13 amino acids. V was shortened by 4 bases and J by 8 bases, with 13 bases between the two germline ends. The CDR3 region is CASSSPSGVTQYF. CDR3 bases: TGTGCCAGCAGTTCACCATCGGGGGTTACGCAGTATTTT.

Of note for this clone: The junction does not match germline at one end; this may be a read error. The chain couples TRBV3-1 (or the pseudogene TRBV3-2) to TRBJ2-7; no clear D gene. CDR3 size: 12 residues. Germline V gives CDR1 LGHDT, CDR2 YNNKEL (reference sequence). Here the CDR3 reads CASSQISHEQYF. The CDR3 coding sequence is TGTGCCAGCAGCCAAATCTCCCACGAGCAGTACTTC.

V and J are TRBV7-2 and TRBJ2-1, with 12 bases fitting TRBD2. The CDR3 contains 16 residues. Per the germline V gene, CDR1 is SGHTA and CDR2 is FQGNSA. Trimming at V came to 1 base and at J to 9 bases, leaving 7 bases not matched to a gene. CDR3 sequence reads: CASSLDPSGREGEQFF. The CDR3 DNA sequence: TGTGCCAGCAGCTTAGATCCTAGCGGGAGGGAGGGTGAGCAGTTCTTC.

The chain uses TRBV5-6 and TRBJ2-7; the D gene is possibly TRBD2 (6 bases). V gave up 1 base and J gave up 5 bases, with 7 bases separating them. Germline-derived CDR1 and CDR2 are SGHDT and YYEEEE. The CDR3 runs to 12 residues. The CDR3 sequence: CASSLWGDEQYF. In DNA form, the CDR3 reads TGTGCCAGCAGCTTGTGGGGGGACGAGCAGTACTTC. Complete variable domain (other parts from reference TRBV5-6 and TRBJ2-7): DAGVTQSPTHLIKTRGQQVTLRCSPKSGHDTVSWYQQALGQGPQFIFQYYEEEERQRGNFPDRFSGHQFPNYSSELNVNALLLGDSALYLCASSLWGDEQYFGPGTRLTVT.

The CDR3 DNA reads as TGTGCCAGCAGCCCTACGAGGGACTTGAACACTGAAGCTTTCTTT. Translating it yields CASSPTRDLNTEAFF. This chain uses TRBV7-9 with TRBJ1-1, with D maybe TRBD1 (5 bases). CDR1 and CDR2 from the germline V gene are SEHNR and FQNEAQ (reference sequence). Between the trimmed V and J ends, which lost 5 bases and 0 bases, there was a span of 13 bases. The CDR3 totals 15 residues.